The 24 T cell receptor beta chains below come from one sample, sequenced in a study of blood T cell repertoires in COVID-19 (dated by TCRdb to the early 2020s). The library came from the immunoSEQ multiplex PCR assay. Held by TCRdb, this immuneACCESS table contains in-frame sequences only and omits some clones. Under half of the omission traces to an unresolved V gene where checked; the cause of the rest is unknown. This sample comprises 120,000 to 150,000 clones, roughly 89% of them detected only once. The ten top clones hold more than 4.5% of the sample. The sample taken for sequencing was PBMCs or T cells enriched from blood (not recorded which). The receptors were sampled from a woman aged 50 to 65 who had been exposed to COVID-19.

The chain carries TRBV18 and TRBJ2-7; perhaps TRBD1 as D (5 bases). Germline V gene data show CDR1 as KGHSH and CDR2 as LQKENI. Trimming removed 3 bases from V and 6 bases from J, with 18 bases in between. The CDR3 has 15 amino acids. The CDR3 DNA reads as TGTGCCAGCTCACCCGAGTTCCAGGGTGGATCCGAGCAGTACTTC. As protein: CASSPEFQGGSEQYF.

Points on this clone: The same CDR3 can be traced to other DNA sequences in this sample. CDR3: CASSLGGTDTQYF. CDR3 nucleotide sequence: TGTGCCAGCAGCTTAGGCGGCACAGATACGCAGTATTTT. The V and J genes are TRBV7-2 and TRBJ2-3, with no clear D. The V gene's germline CDR1 is SGHTA and CDR2 FQGNSA. The V end was cut by 1 base, the J end by 1 base, with 3 bases between. The CDR3 loop spans 13 amino acids.

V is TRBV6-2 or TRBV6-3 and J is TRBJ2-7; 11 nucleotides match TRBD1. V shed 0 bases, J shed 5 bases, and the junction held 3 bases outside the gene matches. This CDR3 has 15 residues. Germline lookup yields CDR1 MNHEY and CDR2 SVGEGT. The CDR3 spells CASSYSGTGGNEQYF. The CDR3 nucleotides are TGTGCCAGCAGTTACTCCGGGACAGGGGGGAACGAGCAGTACTTC.

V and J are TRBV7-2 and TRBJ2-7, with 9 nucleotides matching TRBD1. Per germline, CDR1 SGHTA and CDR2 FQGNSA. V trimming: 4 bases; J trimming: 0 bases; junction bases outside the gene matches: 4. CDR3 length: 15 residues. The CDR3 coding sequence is TGTGCCAGCAGCTCAAGACAGGGGGTCTCCTACGAGCAGTACTTC. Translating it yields CASSSRQGVSYEQYF.

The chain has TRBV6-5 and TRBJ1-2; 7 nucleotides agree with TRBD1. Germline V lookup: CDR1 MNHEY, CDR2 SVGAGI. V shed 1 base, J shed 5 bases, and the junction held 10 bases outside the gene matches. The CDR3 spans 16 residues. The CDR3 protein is CASSYWGGDSVYGYTF. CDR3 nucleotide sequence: TGTGCCAGCAGTTACTGGGGTGGGGACAGCGTTTATGGCTACACCTTC.

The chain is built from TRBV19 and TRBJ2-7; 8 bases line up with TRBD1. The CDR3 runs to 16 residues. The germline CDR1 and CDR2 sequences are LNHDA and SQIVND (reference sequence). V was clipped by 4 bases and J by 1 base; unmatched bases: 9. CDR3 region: CASSTRLQGGSYEQYF. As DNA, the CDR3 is TGTGCCAGTAGTACCCGATTACAGGGGGGATCCTACGAGCAGTACTTC.

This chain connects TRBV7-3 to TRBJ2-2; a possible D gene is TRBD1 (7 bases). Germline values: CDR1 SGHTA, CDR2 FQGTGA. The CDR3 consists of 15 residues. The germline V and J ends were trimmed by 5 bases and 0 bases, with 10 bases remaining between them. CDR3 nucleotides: TGTGCCAGCAGCGCAGGGGGGACGAACACCGGGGAGCTGTTTTTT. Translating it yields CASSAGGTNTGELFF.

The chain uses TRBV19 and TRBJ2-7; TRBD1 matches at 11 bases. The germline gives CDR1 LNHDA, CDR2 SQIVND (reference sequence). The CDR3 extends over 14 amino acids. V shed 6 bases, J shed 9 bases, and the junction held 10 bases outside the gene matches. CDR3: CASRGQGGLQGQYF. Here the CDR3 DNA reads TGTGCCAGTAGGGGACAGGGGGGCCTGCAGGGGCAGTACTTC.

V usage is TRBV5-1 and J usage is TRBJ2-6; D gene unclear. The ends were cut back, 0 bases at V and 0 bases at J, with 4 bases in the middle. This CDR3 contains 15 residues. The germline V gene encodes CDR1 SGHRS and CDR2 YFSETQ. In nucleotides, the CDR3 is TGCGCCAGCAGCTTGGTTCACTCTGGGGCCAACGTCCTGACTTTC. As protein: CASSLVHSGANVLTF.

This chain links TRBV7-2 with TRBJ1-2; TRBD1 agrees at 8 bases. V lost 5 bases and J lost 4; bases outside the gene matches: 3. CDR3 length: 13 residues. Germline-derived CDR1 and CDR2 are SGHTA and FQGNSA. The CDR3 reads CASSPGQAYGYTF. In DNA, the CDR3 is TGTGCCAGCAGCCCGGGACAGGCCTATGGCTACACCTTC.

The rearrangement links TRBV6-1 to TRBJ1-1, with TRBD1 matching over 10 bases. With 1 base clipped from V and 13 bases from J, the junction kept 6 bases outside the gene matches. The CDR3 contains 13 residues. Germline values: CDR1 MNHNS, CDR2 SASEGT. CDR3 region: CASSEVAGTGVFF. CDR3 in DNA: TGTGCCAGCAGTGAAGTCGCCGGGACAGGGGTTTTCTTT.

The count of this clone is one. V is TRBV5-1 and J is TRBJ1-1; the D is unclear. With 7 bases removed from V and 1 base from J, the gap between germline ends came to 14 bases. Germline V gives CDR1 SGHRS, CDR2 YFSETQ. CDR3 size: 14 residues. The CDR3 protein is CASLPTAGNTEAFF. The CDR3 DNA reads TGCGCCAGCCTACCGACGGCAGGGAACACTGAAGCTTTCTTT.

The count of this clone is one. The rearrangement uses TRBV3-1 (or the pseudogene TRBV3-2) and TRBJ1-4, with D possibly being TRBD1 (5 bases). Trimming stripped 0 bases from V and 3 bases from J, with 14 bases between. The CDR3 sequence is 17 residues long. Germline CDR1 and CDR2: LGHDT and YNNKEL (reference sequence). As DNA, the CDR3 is TGTGCCAGCAGCCAAGATAAATGGGGCGCCTCTAATGAAAAACTGTTTTTT. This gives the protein CASSQDKWGASNEKLFF.

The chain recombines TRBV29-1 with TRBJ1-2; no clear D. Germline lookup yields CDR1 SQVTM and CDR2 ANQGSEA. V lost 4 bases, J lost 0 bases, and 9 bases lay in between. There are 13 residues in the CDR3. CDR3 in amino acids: CSVVQVTNYGYTF. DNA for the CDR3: TGCAGCGTTGTTCAGGTCACTAACTATGGCTACACCTTC.

The CDR3 is CASSIVFAGLNYGYTF. The CDR3 region has the DNA TGTGCCAGTAGTATAGTATTTGCGGGGCTTAACTATGGCTACACCTTC. The rearrangement joins TRBV19 to TRBJ1-2; TRBD1 is a possible D gene (5 bases). With 1 base removed from V and 1 base from J, the gap between germline ends came to 13 bases. The germline gives CDR1 LNHDA, CDR2 SQIVND (reference sequence). The CDR3 is 16 amino acids.

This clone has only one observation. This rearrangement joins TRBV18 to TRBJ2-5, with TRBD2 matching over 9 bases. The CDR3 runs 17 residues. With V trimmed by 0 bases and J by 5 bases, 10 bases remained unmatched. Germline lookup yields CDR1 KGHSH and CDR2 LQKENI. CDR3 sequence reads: CASSPPASGNKGETQYF. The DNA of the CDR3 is TGTGCCAGCTCACCACCGGCTAGCGGGAACAAGGGGGAGACCCAGTACTTC.

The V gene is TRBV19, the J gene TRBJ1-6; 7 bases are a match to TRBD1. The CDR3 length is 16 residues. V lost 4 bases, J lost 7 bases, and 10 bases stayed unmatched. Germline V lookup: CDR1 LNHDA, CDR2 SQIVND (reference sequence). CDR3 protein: CASSRATGTVNSPLHF. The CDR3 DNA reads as TGTGCCAGTAGTAGGGCCACCGGGACAGTAAATTCACCCCTCCACTTT.

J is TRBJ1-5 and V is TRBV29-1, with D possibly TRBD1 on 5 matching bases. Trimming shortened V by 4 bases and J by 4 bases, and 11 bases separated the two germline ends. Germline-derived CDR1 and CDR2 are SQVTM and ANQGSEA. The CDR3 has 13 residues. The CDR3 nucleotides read TGCAGCGTTGGGGCAGGGCGGAATCAGCCCCAGCATTTT. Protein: CSVGAGRNQPQHF.

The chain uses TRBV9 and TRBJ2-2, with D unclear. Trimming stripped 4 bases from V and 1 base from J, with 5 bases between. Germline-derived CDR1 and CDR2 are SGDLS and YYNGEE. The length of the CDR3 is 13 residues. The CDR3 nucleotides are TGTGCCAGCAGCCCGGGGAACACCGGGGAGCTGTTTTTT. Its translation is CASSPGNTGELFF.

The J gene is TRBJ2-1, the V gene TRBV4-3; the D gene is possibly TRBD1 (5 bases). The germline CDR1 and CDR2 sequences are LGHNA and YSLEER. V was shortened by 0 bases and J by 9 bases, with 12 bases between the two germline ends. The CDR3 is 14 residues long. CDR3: CASSQDWGDPEQFF. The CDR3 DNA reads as TGCGCCAGCAGCCAAGATTGGGGCGATCCTGAGCAGTTCTTC.

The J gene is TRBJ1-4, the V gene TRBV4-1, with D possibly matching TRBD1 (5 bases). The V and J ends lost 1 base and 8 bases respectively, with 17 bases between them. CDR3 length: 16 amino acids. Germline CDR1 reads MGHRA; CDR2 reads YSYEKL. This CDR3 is CASSQADAQGWEKLFF. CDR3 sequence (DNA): TGCGCCAGCAGCCAAGCTGACGCGCAGGGTTGGGAAAAACTGTTTTTT.

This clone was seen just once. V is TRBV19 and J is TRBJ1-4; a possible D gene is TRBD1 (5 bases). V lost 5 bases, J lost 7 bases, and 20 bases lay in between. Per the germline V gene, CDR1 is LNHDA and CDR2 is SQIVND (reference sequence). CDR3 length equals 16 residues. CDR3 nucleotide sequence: TGTGCCAGTAGTGCTACAGGTTTGGATCGTAGTGAAAAACTGTTTTTT. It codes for CASSATGLDRSEKLFF.

The CDR3 protein is CASSLTSGSTDTQYF. CDR3 bases: TGTGCCAGCAGCTTAACTAGCGGTAGCACAGATACGCAGTATTTT. This chain uses TRBV7-2 with TRBJ2-3; 8 nucleotides agree with TRBD2. V lost 2 bases and J lost 0; bases outside the gene matches: 1. The germline CDR1 and CDR2 sequences are SGHTA and FQGNSA. CDR3 length equals 15 residues.

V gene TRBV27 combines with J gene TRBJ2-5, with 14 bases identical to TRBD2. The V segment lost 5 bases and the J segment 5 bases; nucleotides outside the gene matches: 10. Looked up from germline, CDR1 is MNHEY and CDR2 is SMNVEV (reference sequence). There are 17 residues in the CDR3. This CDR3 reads CASSPGLAGGFGETQYF. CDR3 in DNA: TGTGCCAGCAGTCCCGGACTAGCGGGGGGTTTCGGGGAGACCCAGTACTTC.